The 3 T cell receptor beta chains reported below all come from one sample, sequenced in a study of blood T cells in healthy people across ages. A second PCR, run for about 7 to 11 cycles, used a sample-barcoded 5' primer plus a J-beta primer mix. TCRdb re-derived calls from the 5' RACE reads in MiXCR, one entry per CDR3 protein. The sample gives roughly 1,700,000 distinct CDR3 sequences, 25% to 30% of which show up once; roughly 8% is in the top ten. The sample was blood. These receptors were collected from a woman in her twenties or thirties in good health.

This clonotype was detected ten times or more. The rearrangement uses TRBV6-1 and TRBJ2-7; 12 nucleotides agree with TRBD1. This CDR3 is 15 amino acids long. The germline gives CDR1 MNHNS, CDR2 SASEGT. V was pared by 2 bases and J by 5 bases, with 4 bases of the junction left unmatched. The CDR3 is CASSEYGTGGHEQYF. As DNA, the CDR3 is TGTGCCAGCAGTGAATACGGGACAGGGGGCCACGAGCAGTACTTC.

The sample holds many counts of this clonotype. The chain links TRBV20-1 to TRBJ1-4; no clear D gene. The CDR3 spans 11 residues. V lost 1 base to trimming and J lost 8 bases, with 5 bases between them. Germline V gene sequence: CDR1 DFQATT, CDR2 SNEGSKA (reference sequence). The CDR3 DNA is TGCAGTGCTAGAGGGGTAGAAAAACTGTTTTTT. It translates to CSARGVEKLFF.

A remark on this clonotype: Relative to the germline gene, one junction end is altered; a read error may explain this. The CDR3 here is CSARDRHMSSYDEQFF. CDR3 bases: TGCAGTGCTAGAGATCGGCACATGAGCTCCTACGATGAGCAGTTCTTC. The J gene is TRBJ2-1, the V gene TRBV20-1, with D unresolved. This CDR3 has 16 residues. The V gene's germline CDR1 is DFQATT and CDR2 SNEGSKA (reference sequence).